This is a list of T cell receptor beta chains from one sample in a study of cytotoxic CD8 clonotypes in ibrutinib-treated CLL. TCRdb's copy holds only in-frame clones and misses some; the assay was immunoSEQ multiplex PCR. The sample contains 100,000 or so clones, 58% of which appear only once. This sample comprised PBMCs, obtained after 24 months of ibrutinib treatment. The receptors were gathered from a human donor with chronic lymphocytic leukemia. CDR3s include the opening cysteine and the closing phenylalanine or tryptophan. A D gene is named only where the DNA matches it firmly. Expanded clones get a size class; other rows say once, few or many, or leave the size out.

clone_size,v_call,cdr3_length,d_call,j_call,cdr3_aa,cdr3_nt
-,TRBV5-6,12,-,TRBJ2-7,CASGGARSEQYF,TGTGCCAGCGGAGGGGCTCGGAGCGAGCAGTACTTC
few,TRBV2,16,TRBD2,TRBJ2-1,CAVPDSGESSYNEQFF,TGTGCCGTCCCCGACAGCGGGGAGAGCTCCTACAATGAGCAGTTCTTC
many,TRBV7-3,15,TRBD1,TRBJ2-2,CASSFQGANTGELFF,TGTGCCAGCAGCTTCCAGGGGGCGAACACCGGGGAGCTGTTTTTT
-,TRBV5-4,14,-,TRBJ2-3,CASSLGSSTDTQYF,TGTGCCAGCAGCTTGGGCAGTAGCACAGATACGCAGTATTTT
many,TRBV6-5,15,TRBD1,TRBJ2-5,CASSSGTGGIVTQYF,TGTGCCAGCAGTTCCGGGACAGGTGGGATTGTGACCCAGTACTTC
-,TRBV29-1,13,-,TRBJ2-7,CSVERAGTHEQYF,TGCAGCGTTGAGAGGGCAGGGACTCACGAGCAGTACTTC
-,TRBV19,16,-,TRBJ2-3,CASNWDPRGSTDTQYF,TGTGCCAGTAATTGGGACCCGAGAGGGTCTACAGATACGCAGTATTTT
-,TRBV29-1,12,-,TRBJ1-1,CSAGAHFTEAFF,TGCAGCGCTGGAGCACACTTCACTGAAGCTTTCTTT
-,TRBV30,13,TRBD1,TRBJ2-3,CAWSAQGAGTQYF,TGTGCCTGGAGTGCCCAGGGGGCGGGTACGCAGTATTTT
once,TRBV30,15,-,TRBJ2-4,CAWSGQQLAKNIQYF,TGTGCCTGGAGTGGGCAGCAACTAGCCAAAAACATTCAGTACTTC
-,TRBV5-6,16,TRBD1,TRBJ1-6,CASSLDRGNYNSPLHF,TGTGCCAGCAGCTTAGACAGGGGGAACTATAATTCACCCCTCCACTTT
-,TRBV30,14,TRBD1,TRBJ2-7,CAWSVGGANYEQYF,TGTGCCTGGAGTGTAGGGGGCGCGAACTACGAGCAGTACTTC
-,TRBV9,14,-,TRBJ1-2,CASSLPGKDYGYTF,TGTGCCAGCAGCCTCCCGGGGAAGGACTATGGCTACACCTTC
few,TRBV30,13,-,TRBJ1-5,CAWKERLDQPQHF,TGTGCCTGGAAGGAGCGATTGGATCAGCCCCAGCATTTT
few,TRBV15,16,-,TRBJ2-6,CATSMGLNSGANVLTF,TGTGCCACCAGCATGGGACTCAACTCTGGGGCCAACGTCCTGACTTTC
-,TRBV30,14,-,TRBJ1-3,CAWSGGTPGNTIYF,TGTGCCTGGAGTGGCGGGACACCGGGAAACACCATATATTTT
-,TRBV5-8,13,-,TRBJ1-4,CASSYEGYEKLFF,TGTGCCAGCAGTTATGAGGGCTATGAAAAACTGTTTTTT
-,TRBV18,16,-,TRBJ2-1,CASSSSQGDSYNEQFF,TGTGCCAGCTCGTCCTCGCAGGGTGACTCCTACAATGAGCAGTTCTTC
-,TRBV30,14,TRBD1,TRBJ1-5,CAWSVGTEDQPQHF,TGTGCCTGGAGTGTAGGGACAGAAGATCAGCCCCAGCATTTT
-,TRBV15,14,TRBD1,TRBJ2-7,CATSRLTGVYEQYF,TGTGCCACCAGCCGACTAACAGGGGTCTACGAGCAGTACTTC
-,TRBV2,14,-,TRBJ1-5,CASSDKISNQPQHF,TGTGCCAGCAGTGATAAGATTAGCAATCAGCCCCAGCATTTT
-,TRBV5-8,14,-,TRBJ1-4,CASSLGRGKEKLFF,TGTGCCAGCAGCTTGGGACGGGGGAAAGAAAAACTGTTTTTT
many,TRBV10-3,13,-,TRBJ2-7,CAIRSRDDYEQYF,TGTGCCATCAGGTCCCGGGACGACTACGAGCAGTACTTC
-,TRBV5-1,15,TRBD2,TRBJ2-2,CASSLVAGDTGELFF,TGCGCCAGCAGCTTGGTAGCGGGGGACACCGGGGAGCTGTTTTTT
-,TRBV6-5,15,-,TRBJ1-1,CASSYNWGLDTEAFF,TGTGCCAGCAGTTACAACTGGGGATTGGACACTGAAGCTTTCTTT
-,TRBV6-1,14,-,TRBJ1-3,CASNPGINGNTIYF,TGTGCCAGCAATCCAGGGATTAACGGAAACACCATATATTTT
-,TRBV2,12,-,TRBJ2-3,CASRIGADTQYF,TGTGCCAGCAGGATTGGCGCAGATACGCAGTATTTT
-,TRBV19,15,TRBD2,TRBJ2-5,CASSSGLAAQETQYF,TGTGCCAGTAGTTCGGGACTAGCGGCCCAAGAGACCCAGTACTTC
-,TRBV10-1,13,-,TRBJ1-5,CASSAGVDQPQHF,TGCGCCAGCAGTGCAGGGGTGGATCAGCCCCAGCATTTT
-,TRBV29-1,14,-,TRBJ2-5,CSVEGRRGPETQYF,TGCAGCGTTGAAGGCCGGCGGGGGCCCGAGACCCAGTACTTC
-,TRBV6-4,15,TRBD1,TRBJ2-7,CASSEKTGGNYEQYF,TGTGCCAGCAGTGAAAAGACAGGGGGGAACTACGAGCAGTACTTC
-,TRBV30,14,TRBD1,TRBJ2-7,CAWSVLQGEYEQYF,TGTGCCTGGAGTGTACTCCAGGGGGAATACGAGCAGTACTTC
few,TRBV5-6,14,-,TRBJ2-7,CASSLLAQQDEQYF,TGTGCCAGCAGCTTGCTGGCCCAACAAGACGAGCAGTACTTC